The T cell receptor beta chain described here comes from a study of blood T cell repertoires in COVID-19. The wider study: T cells, B-cell-depleted T cells, or PBMCs provided the cDNA or gDNA that served as material.

Profiled with immunoSEQ multiplex PCR; TCRdb holds only in-frame clones, not every one. The table has under 95,000 clones, roughly 82% seen once. Germline V gene data show CDR1 as MDHEN and CDR2 as SYDVKM. With 10 bases removed from V and 7 bases from J, the gap between germline ends came to 11 bases. The CDR3 spans 11 residues. The TCR originated in a woman of 80 years or more with acute or convalescent COVID-19. The source material was peripheral blood. V and J are TRBV28 and TRBJ1-3; D ambiguous. CDR3 amino acids: CAITEWNTIYF. For the CDR3, the DNA is TGTGCCATTACAGAGTGGAACACCATATATTTT.